The rows below give T cell receptor beta chains drawn from one sample of a study of blood T cell repertoires in COVID-19. This table comes from immunoSEQ multiplex PCR, and its TCRdb copy is limited to in-frame clones, with some not included. This sample yields approximately 150,000 clones, of which 65% to 85% are seen a single time; around 5% belongs to the top ten. The material sequenced was PBMCs or T cells enriched from blood (not recorded which). The source is a man between 70 and 80 years old who had been exposed to COVID-19. Each CDR3 is given with its conserved first and last residue. The D gene is left open where the match is weak. Some rows mark clone size as missing; the rest say once, few, many or name a class of expanded clone.

abundance: NA
d_gene: NA
v_gene: TRBV5-6
j_gene: TRBJ1-6
len: 14
CDR3nt: TGTGCCAGCAGCTCGACATACAAGAATTCACCCCTCCACTTT
CDR3aa: CASSSTYKNSPLHF

abundance: few
d_gene: NA
v_gene: TRBV12-3/TRBV12-4
j_gene: TRBJ1-5
len: 13
CDR3nt: TGTGCCAGCAGCAGAGCGGACAGCCAGCCCCAGCATTTT
CDR3aa: CASSRADSQPQHF

abundance: few
d_gene: NA
v_gene: TRBV12-5
j_gene: TRBJ1-2
len: 14
CDR3nt: TGTGCTAGTGGTACAGGGAACCCCCGCTATGGCTACACCTTC
CDR3aa: CASGTGNPRYGYTF

abundance: NA
d_gene: NA
v_gene: TRBV4-3
j_gene: TRBJ1-4
len: 16
CDR3nt: TGCGCCAGCAGCCAAGATTTCGGACAGCTAAATGAAAAACTGTTTTTT
CDR3aa: CASSQDFGQLNEKLFF

abundance: NA
d_gene: TRBD2
v_gene: TRBV28
j_gene: TRBJ2-3
len: 15
CDR3nt: TGTGCCAGCAGTTCAACGGCGGGAGGGTCAGATACGCAGTATTTT
CDR3aa: CASSSTAGGSDTQYF

abundance: NA
d_gene: TRBD1
v_gene: TRBV9
j_gene: TRBJ2-1
len: 14
CDR3nt: TGTGCCAGCAGCGTGACAGGGGCGTCTGCTGAGCAGTTCTTC
CDR3aa: CASSVTGASAEQFF

abundance: NA
d_gene: TRBD1
v_gene: TRBV11-2
j_gene: TRBJ2-3
len: 16
CDR3nt: TGTGCCAGCAGCTTAGCTCAAGGGGGCCTCACAGATACGCAGTATTTT
CDR3aa: CASSLAQGGLTDTQYF

abundance: NA
d_gene: NA
v_gene: TRBV5-1
j_gene: TRBJ1-2
len: 15
CDR3nt: TGCGCCAGCAGCTGGGGAGGGAATGAAAACTATGGCTACACCTTC
CDR3aa: CASSWGGNENYGYTF

abundance: NA
d_gene: TRBD1
v_gene: TRBV6-5
j_gene: TRBJ1-1
len: 14
CDR3nt: TGTGCCAGCATGAAGACAGGGCTAAACACTGAAGCTTTCTTT
CDR3aa: CASMKTGLNTEAFF

abundance: NA
d_gene: TRBD2
v_gene: TRBV28
j_gene: TRBJ2-7
len: 17
CDR3nt: TGTGCCAGCAGTTTTGGACTAGCGGGGACGAGCTCCTACGAGCAGTACTTC
CDR3aa: CASSFGLAGTSSYEQYF

abundance: few
d_gene: TRBD2
v_gene: TRBV19
j_gene: TRBJ2-7
len: 16
CDR3nt: TGTGCCAGTAGTATAGTCGCTAGCGGAGCACCCTACGAGCAGTACTTC
CDR3aa: CASSIVASGAPYEQYF

abundance: NA
d_gene: TRBD2
v_gene: TRBV19
j_gene: TRBJ2-2
len: 16
CDR3nt: TGTGCCAGCGCACCAAGCCCGGGGGGGAACACCGGGGAGCTGTTTTTT
CDR3aa: CASAPSPGGNTGELFF

abundance: NA
d_gene: NA
v_gene: TRBV25-1
j_gene: TRBJ2-7
len: 14
CDR3nt: TGTGCCAGCAGTGGATCGGGGGTCCCCTACGAGCAGTACTTC
CDR3aa: CASSGSGVPYEQYF

abundance: NA
d_gene: TRBD1
v_gene: TRBV7-2
j_gene: TRBJ1-5
len: 16
CDR3nt: TGTGCCAGCAGCTTAGGAAGGGGGCATGGCAATCAGCCCCAGCATTTT
CDR3aa: CASSLGRGHGNQPQHF